The 8 T cell receptor beta chains listed next were all sequenced from one sample in a study of blood T cells in healthy people across ages. A second PCR of about 7 to 12 cycles used a sample-barcoded 5' primer and a J-beta primer mix. TCRdb re-called the 5' RACE reads through MiXCR, storing one row per CDR3 protein. The table lists 700,000 to 850,000 distinct CDR3 sequences, about 53% of them singletons. Sequenced: blood. The origin of the receptors is an older man in good health.

The chain links TRBV20-1 to TRBJ2-4, with 11 bases lining up with TRBD2. This CDR3 comprises 15 residues. Germline V gives CDR1 DFQATT, CDR2 SNEGSKA (reference sequence). Trimming took 7 bases from V and 3 from J; bases not matched to a gene: 8. CDR3 amino acids: CSVQLAGGVKNIQYF. DNA for the CDR3: TGCAGTGTCCAGCTAGCGGGAGGTGTCAAAAACATTCAGTACTTC.

The table lists this clonotype with a few counts. V and J are TRBV7-2 and TRBJ1-4, with D possibly matching TRBD1 (5 bases). Germline loops: CDR1 SGHTA, CDR2 FQGNSA. V lost 3 bases, J lost 4 bases, and 9 bases lay in between. This CDR3 is 14 amino acids long. CDR3: CASSFGAGNEKLFF. CDR3 DNA: TGTGCCAGCAGCTTCGGGGCCGGTAATGAAAAACTGTTTTTT.

The chain links TRBV18 to TRBJ2-6; D uncertain. The CDR3 is 18 amino acids. The V gene's germline CDR1 is KGHSH and CDR2 LQKENI. V was clipped by 2 bases and J by 2 bases, with 16 bases between them. The CDR3 is CASSPRATPATGANVLTF. For the CDR3, the DNA is TGTGCCAGCTCACCAAGGGCGACACCTGCTACTGGGGCCAACGTCCTGACTTTC.

The chain couples TRBV3-1 to TRBJ1-1; possibly TRBD1 for D (5 bases). Trimming removed 2 bases from V and 1 base from J, with 8 bases in between. The CDR3 is 14 amino acids. The germline CDR1 and CDR2 sequences are LGHDT and YNNKEL (reference sequence). DNA for the CDR3: TGTGCCAGCAGCCAACCTGGGACGAACACTGAAGCTTTCTTT. This codes for CASSQPGTNTEAFF.

This chain connects TRBV7-2 to TRBJ2-7; D might be TRBD1 or TRBD2, each matching 6 bases. Germline CDR1 reads SGHTA; CDR2 reads FQGNSA. The length of the CDR3 is 16 residues. V shed 6 bases and J shed 4 bases, with 22 bases lying between them. The CDR3 loop is CASRRTPGAGEYEQYF. In DNA, the CDR3 is TGTGCCAGCAGAAGGACTCCGGGGGCTGGTGAATACGAGCAGTACTTC.

This clonotype has a handful of counts. The V gene is TRBV20-1, the J gene TRBJ2-5; D perhaps matches TRBD1 (6 bases). Germline CDR1 and CDR2: DFQATT and SNEGSKA (reference sequence). The CDR3 has 13 residues. V was trimmed by 6 bases and J by 4 bases, leaving 15 bases between them. The CDR3 region is CSALESGVETQYF. The CDR3 DNA reads TGCAGTGCCCTTGAATCAGGGGTAGAGACCCAGTACTTC.

The chain carries TRBV7-2 and TRBJ2-7; D is perhaps TRBD2 (5 bases). The CDR3 has 18 residues. Between the trimmed V and J ends, which lost 4 bases and 5 bases, there was a span of 27 bases. The V gene's germline CDR1 is SGHTA and CDR2 FQGNSA. CDR3: CASSSPTGKRRSYHEQYF. DNA of the CDR3: TGTGCCAGCAGCTCCCCGACGGGGAAACGACGGTCATACCACGAGCAGTACTTC.

The chain recombines TRBV11-3 with TRBJ2-5; the match to TRBD1 covers 9 bases. Trimming took 5 bases from V and 2 from J; bases not matched to a gene: 6. The CDR3 sequence is 15 residues long. In germline, CDR1 is SGHNT, CDR2 YENEEA. CDR3 sequence reads: CASSRGQGQQETQYF. The CDR3 DNA is TGTGCCAGCAGCCGGGGACAGGGTCAGCAAGAGACCCAGTACTTC.